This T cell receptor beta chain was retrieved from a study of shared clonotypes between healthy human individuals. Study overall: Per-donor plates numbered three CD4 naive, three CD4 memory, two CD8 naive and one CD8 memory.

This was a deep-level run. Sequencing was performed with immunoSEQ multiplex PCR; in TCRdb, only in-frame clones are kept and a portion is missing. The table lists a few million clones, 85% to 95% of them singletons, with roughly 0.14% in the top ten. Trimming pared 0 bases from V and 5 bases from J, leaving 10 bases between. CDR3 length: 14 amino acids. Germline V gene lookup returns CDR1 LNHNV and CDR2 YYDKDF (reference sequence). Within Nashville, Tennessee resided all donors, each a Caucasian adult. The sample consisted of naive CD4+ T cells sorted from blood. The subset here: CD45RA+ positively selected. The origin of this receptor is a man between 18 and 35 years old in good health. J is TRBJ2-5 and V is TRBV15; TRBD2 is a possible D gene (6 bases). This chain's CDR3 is CATSRDGDSETQYF. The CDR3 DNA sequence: TGTGCCACCAGCAGAGATGGGGACTCGGAGACCCAGTACTTC.